In this sample, the clone carrying this TCR beta chain turned up a few times. Its antigen is undetermined. Germline values: CDR1 MNHNY, CDR2 SVGAGI (reference sequence). There are 17 residues in the CDR3. V was clipped by 5 bases and J by 9 bases; unmatched bases: 14. The data derive from a study of blood T cells in healthy people across ages. A J-beta primer mix and a sample-barcoded 5' primer were used in a second PCR of about 7 to 12 cycles. Tags on each cDNA molecule came from a template-switch adaptor with 12 random nucleotides. One entry per CDR3 protein results from TCRdb running MiXCR on the 5' RACE reads. The repertoire holds about 1.4 million distinct CDR3 sequences, with roughly 59% as singletons. Study-wide findings and caveats: Estimates of diversity drawn from one million T cells were considered underestimates. It was found that TCR beta diversity correlated strongly with the percentage of naive T cells.

The sequenced sample consisted of blood. This receptor was obtained from a man younger than 35 in good health. The chain couples TRBV6-6 to TRBJ2-1; 12 bases fit TRBD1. The chain's CDR3 is CASSNLAPGQGAGEQFF. The CDR3 DNA sequence: TGTGCCAGCAGTAACCTCGCCCCGGGACAGGGGGCGGGTGAGCAGTTCTTC.